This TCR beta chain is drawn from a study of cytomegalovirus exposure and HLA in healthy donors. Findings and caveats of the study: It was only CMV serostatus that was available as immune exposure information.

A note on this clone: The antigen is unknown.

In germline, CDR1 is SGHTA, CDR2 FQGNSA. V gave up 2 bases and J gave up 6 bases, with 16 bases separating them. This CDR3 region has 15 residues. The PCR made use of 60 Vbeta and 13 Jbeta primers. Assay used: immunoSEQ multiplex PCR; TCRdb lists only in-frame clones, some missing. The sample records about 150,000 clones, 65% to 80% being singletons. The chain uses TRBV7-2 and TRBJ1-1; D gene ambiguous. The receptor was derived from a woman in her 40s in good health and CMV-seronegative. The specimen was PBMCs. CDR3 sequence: CASSLRPRGSAEAFF. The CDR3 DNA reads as TGTGCCAGCAGCTTAAGACCGCGCGGTAGCGCTGAAGCTTTCTTT.